This TCR beta chain was identified during a study of OX40 agonist ivuxolimab in advanced cancers. Germline V CDR1 and CDR2: LNHDA, SQIVND (reference sequence). CDR3 length equals 14 residues. V lost 3 bases and J 4 bases, leaving 13 bases between the germline ends. Details on this clone: The target antigen is unknown.

Profiling relied on immunoSEQ multiplex PCR, and the TCRdb table lists in-frame clones only, not all of them. This sample has over 100,000 clones, with 90% found just once. General study results and limits: Both blood CD4+ and CD8+ T cells showed clonal growth by week 6 at 0.1 to 3.0 mg/kg.

The sample here was CD4+ or CD8+ T cells sorted from blood, taken in a trial of the OX40 agonist ivuxolimab. The chain uses TRBV19 and TRBJ2-7, with D possibly being TRBD1 (6 bases). The TCR originated in an adult with an advanced solid tumor such as melanoma, head and neck, liver or kidney cancer. CDR3 DNA: TGTGCCAGTAGTATCAGGGGATCGGCTTACGAGCAGTACTTC. Its translation is CASSIRGSAYEQYF.